This T cell receptor beta chain was sequenced during a study of cytomegalovirus exposure and HLA in healthy donors. PCR used 60 Vbeta primers and 13 Jbeta primers. The table came from immunoSEQ multiplex PCR; TCRdb's copy has only in-frame clones and leaves some out. The table has 110,000 or so clones, under 85% seen once. Study-level results: In an earlier analysis, productive rearrangement rates for most beta V segments clustered near 87% or 30%.

A single count supports this clone. Its specificity is not known. The CDR3 runs to 11 residues. V lost 6 bases and J lost 12; bases outside the gene matches: 6. The germline V gene encodes CDR1 ENHRY and CDR2 SYGVKD. Despite likely unrecorded immune exposures, the donors were nominally healthy at the time of sampling. The chain employs TRBV10-3 and TRBJ1-1, with 8 bases identical to TRBD1. Specimen: PBMCs. The receptor comes from a man aged 35-49 years in good health and CMV-seronegative. The CDR3 loop is CAISNDRGPFF. The CDR3 DNA is TGTGCCATCAGCAACGACAGGGGACCTTTCTTT.